Sequencing of this T cell receptor beta chain was carried out in a study of cytomegalovirus exposure and HLA in healthy donors. Note on this clone: No antigen is known for it.

General study results and limits: Later analysis showed most CMV-associated TCR beta chains appearing HLA-restricted.

CDR3 length: 16 amino acids. J was trimmed by 0 bases and V by 4 bases; bases with no gene match: 2. CDR1 and CDR2 (germline): LGHNA, YNFKEQ. 60 Vbeta and 13 Jbeta primers were used in PCR. Sequenced by immunoSEQ multiplex PCR; TCRdb stores in-frame clones only, minus some. In total, the table holds tens of thousands of clones. J is TRBJ2-7 and V is TRBV4-2, with 14 positions matching TRBD2. Sample: PBMCs. The clonotype was recovered from a female donor in good health and CMV-seronegative. In DNA, the CDR3 is TGTGCCAGCAGCCGACTAGCGGGGGGGAGCTCCTACGAGCAGTACTTC. Protein product: CASSRLAGGSSYEQYF.